Listed below are T cell receptor beta chains from one sample, sequenced in a study of shared clonotypes between healthy human individuals. Repertoires were generated with immunoSEQ multiplex PCR, while TCRdb's copy carries only in-frame clones and drops some. The sample includes 550,000 to 800,000 clones, less than 95% of them seen just once. Input material: memory CD8+ T cells from PBMCs. The receptors stem from a young man in good health. Some clones in this sample may be carry-over from other donors' samples. CDR3s include the opening cysteine and the closing phenylalanine or tryptophan. A D gene is named only where the DNA matches it firmly. Where a row states a size, it is once, few, many or the class of an expanded clone; other rows omit it.

NA | TRBJ2-5 | once | TRBV7-2 | CASSFIYTPQETQYF | TGTGCCAGCAGCTTTATATACACGCCCCAAGAGACCCAGTACTTC
TRBD1 | TRBJ2-7 | NA | TRBV29-1 | CSVESDRGYEQYF | TGCAGCGTTGAAAGTGACAGGGGGTACGAGCAGTACTTC
NA | TRBJ2-7 | NA | TRBV27 | CASSSWDKAYEQYF | TGTGCCAGCAGTTCTTGGGACAAAGCCTACGAGCAGTACTTC
TRBD1 | TRBJ2-5 | NA | TRBV7-9 | CASSSREGGNQETQYF | TGTGCCAGCAGCTCCCGAGAAGGGGGCAACCAAGAGACCCAGTACTTC
NA | TRBJ2-1 | NA | TRBV5-8 | CASSLSKGRYNEQFF | TGTGCCAGCAGCTTGTCTAAGGGTCGCTACAATGAGCAGTTCTTC
TRBD2 | TRBJ2-2 | NA | TRBV10-3 | CAISESVAGGVPGELFF | TGTGCCATCAGTGAGTCGGTAGCGGGAGGGGTACCCGGGGAGCTGTTTTTT
NA | TRBJ2-7 | NA | TRBV4-1 | CASSQDRPGDYEQYF | TGCGCCAGCAGCCAAGATCGGCCAGGCGACTACGAGCAGTACTTC
NA | TRBJ1-6 | NA | TRBV19 | CASSPTGTENSPLHF | TGTGCCAGTAGTCCTACCGGGACCGAGAATTCACCCCTCCACTTT
NA | TRBJ2-1 | NA | TRBV7-6 | CASSTFVSGSYNEQFF | TGTGCCAGCAGCACATTCGTTAGCGGCTCCTACAATGAGCAGTTCTTC
NA | TRBJ2-3 | NA | TRBV15 | CATSVISESTDTQYF | TGTGCCACCAGCGTTATTAGCGAGAGCACAGATACGCAGTATTTT
NA | TRBJ1-5 | NA | TRBV7-3 | CASSSRWRGGQPQHF | TGTGCCAGCAGCTCCCGTTGGAGGGGTGGTCAGCCCCAGCATTTT
NA | TRBJ2-7 | NA | TRBV27 | CASRGRGDYEQYF | TGTGCCAGCAGAGGAAGGGGGGATTACGAGCAGTACTTC
NA | TRBJ2-1 | NA | TRBV7-9 | CASSLERAREQFF | TGTGCCAGCAGCTTAGAACGAGCGAGGGAGCAGTTCTTC
NA | TRBJ1-1 | NA | TRBV7-8 | CASSPRRIGTEAFF | TGTGCCAGCAGCCCTAGGCGGATCGGCACTGAAGCTTTCTTT
NA | TRBJ1-5 | NA | TRBV7-9 | CASSLSRDLSPQHF | TGTGCCAGCAGCCTTAGCAGGGACCTTTCGCCCCAGCATTTT
NA | TRBJ2-2 | few | TRBV30 | CAWSVPRQNTGELFF | TGTGCCTGGAGTGTACCTAGACAGAACACCGGGGAGCTGTTTTTT
NA | TRBJ2-7 | NA | TRBV6-4 | CASGGTYEQYF | TGTGCCAGCGGCGGTACATACGAGCAGTACTTC
TRBD2 | TRBJ2-7 | NA | TRBV19 | CASSTAIGLAGYEQYF | TGTGCCAGTAGTACAGCCATTGGACTAGCGGGTTACGAGCAGTACTTC
NA | TRBJ2-7 | NA | TRBV27 | CASSLGGHYEQYF | TGTGCCAGCAGTTTAGGGGGGCACTACGAGCAGTACTTC
NA | TRBJ1-6 | NA | TRBV6-5 | CASSYLRSSYNSPLHF | TGTGCCAGCAGTTACCTCAGGAGCTCCTATAATTCACCCCTCCACTTT
NA | TRBJ2-1 | NA | TRBV28 | CASSLRPYFYGGSSYNEQFF | TGTGCCAGCAGTTTACGCCCCTATTTTTATGGGGGGAGCTCCTACAATGAGCAGTTCTTC
TRBD2 | TRBJ2-7 | NA | TRBV28 | CASSPAGGISSYEQYF | TGTGCCAGCAGCCCGGCGGGGGGAATCAGCTCCTACGAGCAGTACTTC
NA | TRBJ2-7 | NA | TRBV9 | CASSVDVGGEQYF | TGTGCCAGCAGCGTAGATGTAGGGGGCGAGCAGTACTTC
NA | TRBJ1-4 | NA | TRBV7-9 | CASSPSPGSVPTMNEKLFF | TGTGCCAGCAGCCCGAGCCCGGGCTCCGTGCCGACAATGAATGAAAAACTGTTTTTT
NA | TRBJ2-5 | NA | TRBV27 | CASSNGGGRLETQYF | TGTGCCAGCAGTAACGGGGGAGGCAGATTAGAGACCCAGTACTTC
NA | TRBJ2-3 | NA | TRBV9 | CASSVDRVVADTQYF | TGTGCCAGCAGCGTAGACAGGGTGGTCGCAGATACGCAGTATTTT
NA | TRBJ2-7 | NA | TRBV28 | CASSLLGPRDYEQYF | TGTGCCAGCAGTTTATTGGGGCCCCGGGACTACGAGCAGTACTTC
NA | TRBJ1-2 | NA | TRBV14 | CASSPHRGGPYGYTF | TGTGCCAGCAGCCCCCACCGAGGGGGGCCCTATGGCTACACCTTC
NA | TRBJ1-1 | NA | TRBV29-1 | CSVVPNPYQTDYGRNTEAFF | TGCAGCGTTGTACCTAACCCCTATCAGACAGATTATGGTCGGAACACTGAAGCTTTCTTT
NA | TRBJ2-5 | NA | TRBV6-6 | CASSYPRETQYF | TGTGCCAGCAGTTACCCCCGGGAGACCCAGTACTTC
NA | TRBJ2-7 | NA | TRBV4-1 | CASSLRTGLGYEQYF | TGCGCCAGCAGCCTGAGGACGGGATTGGGATACGAGCAGTACTTC
NA | TRBJ1-5 | NA | TRBV4-2 | CASSPNPGEGLQPQHF | TGTGCCAGCAGCCCGAACCCAGGGGAGGGACTCCAGCCCCAGCATTTT
NA | TRBJ2-1 | NA | TRBV6-5 | CASSPGVNSYNEQFF | TGTGCCAGCAGTCCAGGGGTGAACTCCTACAATGAGCAGTTCTTC
TRBD2 | TRBJ2-2 | NA | TRBV5-1 | CASSATSGRDTGELFF | TGCGCCAGCAGCGCTACTAGCGGGAGGGACACCGGGGAGCTGTTTTTT
TRBD1 | TRBJ1-5 | NA | TRBV7-9 | CASSLGRGPDQPQHF | TGTGCCAGCAGCTTAGGCAGGGGGCCGGATCAGCCCCAGCATTTT